This T cell receptor beta chain was retrieved from a study of blood T cell repertoires in COVID-19. Across the study: Both acute and convalescent COVID-19 samples were obtained from the United States, Italy and Spain. In each case, the material was cDNA or gDNA derived from T cells, B-cell-depleted T cells, or PBMCs.

Germline values: CDR1 SGHNT, CDR2 YYREEE (reference sequence). The J segment lost 6 bases and the V segment lost 4 bases, leaving 8 bases of the junction unmatched. The CDR3 loop spans 14 amino acids. This clone was seen a few times. Study processing details: Amplification from reference gene primers served as the basis for estimated nucleated cell counts. The assay was immunoSEQ multiplex PCR, and TCRdb's table has in-frame clones only and misses some. V, J and clone size are taken as reported in that table, and D and trimming were inferred from the DNA itself. The sample includes about 64,000 clones, under 95% of them seen just once.

The sequence was collected from a human donor in a cohort sampled during active COVID-19. The sample comprised peripheral blood. J is TRBJ2-7 and V is TRBV5-4; 9 nucleotides line up with TRBD2. This CDR3 is CASSTGTSHREQYF. The CDR3, as DNA: TGTGCCAGCAGCACCGGGACTAGCCATCGCGAGCAGTACTTC.